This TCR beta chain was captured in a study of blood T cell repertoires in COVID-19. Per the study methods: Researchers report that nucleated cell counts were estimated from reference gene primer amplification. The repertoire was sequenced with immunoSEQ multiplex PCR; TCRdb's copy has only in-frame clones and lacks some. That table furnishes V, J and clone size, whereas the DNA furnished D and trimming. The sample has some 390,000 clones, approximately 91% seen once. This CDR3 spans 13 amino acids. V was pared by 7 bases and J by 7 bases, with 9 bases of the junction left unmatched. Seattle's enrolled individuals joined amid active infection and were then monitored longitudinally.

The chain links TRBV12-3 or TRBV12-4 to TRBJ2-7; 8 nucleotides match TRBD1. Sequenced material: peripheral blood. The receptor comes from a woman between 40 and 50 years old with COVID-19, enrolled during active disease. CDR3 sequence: CASKGDRSGEQYF. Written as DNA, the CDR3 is TGTGCCAGCAAGGGGGACAGGTCTGGTGAGCAGTACTTC.